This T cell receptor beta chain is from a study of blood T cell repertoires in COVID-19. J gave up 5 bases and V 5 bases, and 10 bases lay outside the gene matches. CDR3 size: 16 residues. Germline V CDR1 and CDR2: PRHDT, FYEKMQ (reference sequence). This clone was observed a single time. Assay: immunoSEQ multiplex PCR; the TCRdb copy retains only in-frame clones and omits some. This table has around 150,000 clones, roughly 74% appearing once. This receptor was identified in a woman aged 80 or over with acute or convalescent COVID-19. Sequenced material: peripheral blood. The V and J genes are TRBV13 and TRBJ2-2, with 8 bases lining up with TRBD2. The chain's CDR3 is CASSLGQRGYTGELFF. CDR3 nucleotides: TGTGCCAGCAGCCTCGGCCAGCGGGGGTATACCGGGGAGCTGTTTTTT.